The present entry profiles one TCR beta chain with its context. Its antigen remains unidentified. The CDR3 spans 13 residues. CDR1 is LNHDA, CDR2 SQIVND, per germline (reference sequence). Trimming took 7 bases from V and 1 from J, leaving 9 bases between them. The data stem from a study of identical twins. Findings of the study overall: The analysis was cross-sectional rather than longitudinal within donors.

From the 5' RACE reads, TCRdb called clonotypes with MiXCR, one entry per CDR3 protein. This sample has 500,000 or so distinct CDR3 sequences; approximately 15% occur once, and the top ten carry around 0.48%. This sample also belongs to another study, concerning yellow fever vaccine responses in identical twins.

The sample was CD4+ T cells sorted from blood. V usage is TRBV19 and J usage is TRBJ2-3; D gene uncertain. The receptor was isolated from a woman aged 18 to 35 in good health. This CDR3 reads CASKHQGTDTQYF. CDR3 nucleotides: TGTGCCAGTAAACATCAGGGCACAGATACGCAGTATTTT.